Listed below are T cell receptor beta chains from one sample, sequenced in a study of T cells after posttransplantation cyclophosphamide. The protocol was immunoSEQ multiplex PCR, while the TCRdb copy is restricted to in-frame clones and leaves out a portion. The sample presents more than 9,000 clones, none singletons. The material sequenced was PBMCs, taken after allogeneic stem cell transplant with posttransplant cyclophosphamide. All receptors come from a female patient aged 35-55 years who received an allogeneic stem cell transplant from a related donor, was CMV-positive, and had no GVHD. Some T cells here may be from the graft donor. Each CDR3 is given with its conserved first and last residue. The D gene is left open where the match is weak. Clone size is given as once, few, many or a size class.

V gene: TRBV23-1; D gene: .; clone size: few; J gene: TRBJ1-6; CDR3 DNA: TGCGCCAGCAGTCATAATGGGCGACAGTATAATTCACCCCTCCACTTT; CDR3 protein: CASSHNGRQYNSPLHF
V gene: TRBV6-6; D gene: .; clone size: many; J gene: TRBJ2-2; CDR3 DNA: TGTGCCAGTCAACGACTAACAGGGACCAGGGAGCTGTTTTTT; CDR3 protein: CASQRLTGTRELFF
V gene: TRBV5-6; D gene: TRBD1; clone size: many; J gene: TRBJ1-2; CDR3 DNA: TGTGCCAGCAGCTTGGAGGCAGGGGGCTATGGCTACACCTTC; CDR3 protein: CASSLEAGGYGYTF
V gene: TRBV6-6; D gene: TRBD1; clone size: many; J gene: TRBJ1-5; CDR3 DNA: TGTGCCAGCAGTTCCTCAGGGGGCGGAGGCAATCAGCCCCAGCATTTT; CDR3 protein: CASSSSGGGGNQPQHF
V gene: TRBV7-6; D gene: TRBD1; clone size: many; J gene: TRBJ1-3; CDR3 DNA: TGTGCCAGCAGCCCACAGGACAGGGCCGGAAACACCATATATTTT; CDR3 protein: CASSPQDRAGNTIYF
V gene: TRBV5-1; D gene: .; clone size: many; J gene: TRBJ1-2; CDR3 DNA: TGCGCCAGCAGCTCCGGGACTCTTCCCCGGACGGGAGGCTACACCTTC; CDR3 protein: CASSSGTLPRTGGYTF
V gene: TRBV14; D gene: .; clone size: many; J gene: TRBJ1-1; CDR3 DNA: TGTGCCAGCAGCCGATACAGGGACGAGGCTTTCTTT; CDR3 protein: CASSRYRDEAFF
V gene: TRBV10-3; D gene: TRBD2; clone size: many; J gene: TRBJ2-1; CDR3 DNA: TGTGCCATCAGTGAGTCTCCCCTCGGACTAGCGGGAGTCAATGAGCAGTTCTTC; CDR3 protein: CAISESPLGLAGVNEQFF
V gene: TRBV5-1; D gene: TRBD2; clone size: many; J gene: TRBJ2-7; CDR3 DNA: TGCGCCAGCACTGCACGGACTAGCGGTACCTACGAGCAGTACTTC; CDR3 protein: CASTARTSGTYEQYF
V gene: TRBV10-1; D gene: .; clone size: many; J gene: TRBJ2-1; CDR3 DNA: TGCGCCAGCAGTGTGGCAGGGAAGAACAATGAGCAGTTCTTC; CDR3 protein: CASSVAGKNNEQFF
V gene: TRBV5-5; D gene: .; clone size: many; J gene: TRBJ2-5; CDR3 DNA: TGTGCCAGCAGCTTGACAGGGAAAGAGACCCAGTACTTC; CDR3 protein: CASSLTGKETQYF
V gene: TRBV7-2; D gene: TRBD2; clone size: many; J gene: TRBJ2-1; CDR3 DNA: TGTGCCAGCAGCTTTGCAGGACTAGCGGGGACAAGCTCCTACAATGAGCAGTTCTTC; CDR3 protein: CASSFAGLAGTSSYNEQFF
V gene: TRBV7-3; D gene: TRBD1; clone size: many; J gene: TRBJ2-5; CDR3 DNA: TGTGCCAGCAGCCAAGGGACAGGGAGAGAGACCCAGTACTTC; CDR3 protein: CASSQGTGRETQYF
V gene: TRBV9; D gene: TRBD1; clone size: many; J gene: TRBJ2-7; CDR3 DNA: TGTGCCAGCAGCGTAGATGGGACAGGCCTTTTCGAGCAGTACTTC; CDR3 protein: CASSVDGTGLFEQYF
V gene: TRBV6-5; D gene: .; clone size: many; J gene: TRBJ2-5; CDR3 DNA: TGTGCCAGCAGTTACAGAGCACAAGAGACCCAGTACTTC; CDR3 protein: CASSYRAQETQYF
V gene: TRBV4-1; D gene: .; clone size: many; J gene: TRBJ1-6; CDR3 DNA: TGCGCCAGCAGCAAGACAGGTTATTCACCCCTCCACTTT; CDR3 protein: CASSKTGYSPLHF
V gene: TRBV9; D gene: .; clone size: many; J gene: TRBJ2-7; CDR3 DNA: TGTGCCAGCAGCTCGCTAACCTACGAGCAGTACTTC; CDR3 protein: CASSSLTYEQYF
V gene: TRBV5-1; D gene: TRBD1; clone size: many; J gene: TRBJ1-5; CDR3 DNA: TGCGCCAGCAGCCCGTGGACAGGGGAGGATCAGCCCCAGCATTTT; CDR3 protein: CASSPWTGEDQPQHF
V gene: TRBV27; D gene: TRBD1; clone size: many; J gene: TRBJ2-7; CDR3 DNA: TGTGCCAGCAGTTTACAGGGGGACAGGGCGTACGAGCAGTACTTC; CDR3 protein: CASSLQGDRAYEQYF
V gene: TRBV9; D gene: TRBD2; clone size: medium-sized; J gene: TRBJ2-3; CDR3 DNA: TGTGCCAGCAGCCCTCTTGGAGTGGTAGCGGGGTCAGATACGCAGTATTTT; CDR3 protein: CASSPLGVVAGSDTQYF
V gene: TRBV2; D gene: .; clone size: many; J gene: TRBJ2-1; CDR3 DNA: TGTGCCAGCACCAGGGTGACTAGAAATGAGCAGTTCTTC; CDR3 protein: CASTRVTRNEQFF
V gene: TRBV18; D gene: .; clone size: many; J gene: TRBJ2-5; CDR3 DNA: TGTGCCAGCTCTTCTTTCCCCAGGGAGGACGAGACCCAGTACTTC; CDR3 protein: CASSSFPREDETQYF
V gene: TRBV4-2; D gene: .; clone size: many; J gene: TRBJ1-5; CDR3 DNA: TGTGCCAGCAGCCAAGTGGCAAATAGCAATCAGCCCCAGCATTTT; CDR3 protein: CASSQVANSNQPQHF
V gene: TRBV15; D gene: TRBD1; clone size: many; J gene: TRBJ2-3; CDR3 DNA: TGTGCCACCAGCACCGGTGGGACAGGGAGTTTTACGCAGTATTTT; CDR3 protein: CATSTGGTGSFTQYF
V gene: TRBV18; D gene: .; clone size: many; J gene: TRBJ1-3; CDR3 DNA: TGTGCCAGCTCACCCCGTCCTATCTCTGGAAACACCATATATTTT; CDR3 protein: CASSPRPISGNTIYF
V gene: TRBV25-1; D gene: .; clone size: many; J gene: TRBJ1-1; CDR3 DNA: TGTGCCAGCAGTCCCCGAACAGCATTGAACACTGAAGCTTTCTTT; CDR3 protein: CASSPRTALNTEAFF
V gene: TRBV5-1; D gene: TRBD2; clone size: many; J gene: TRBJ2-3; CDR3 DNA: TGCGCCAGCACGGGGGGTAGCACAGATACGCAGTATTTT; CDR3 protein: CASTGGSTDTQYF
V gene: TRBV13; D gene: .; clone size: many; J gene: TRBJ2-7; CDR3 DNA: TGTGCCAGCAGCTTAGGGCAGGGAATCGAGCAGTACTTC; CDR3 protein: CASSLGQGIEQYF
V gene: TRBV5-1; D gene: .; clone size: many; J gene: TRBJ2-1; CDR3 DNA: TGCGCCAGCAGCTCTGTGCCCAGCGGGTCCGCGAACAATGAGCAGTTCTTC; CDR3 protein: CASSSVPSGSANNEQFF
V gene: TRBV18; D gene: .; clone size: many; J gene: TRBJ2-1; CDR3 DNA: TGTGCCAGCTCGGAAAACCACGGCTTAGCCTCCTACAATGAGCAGTTCTTC; CDR3 protein: CASSENHGLASYNEQFF
V gene: TRBV6-6; D gene: .; clone size: large; J gene: TRBJ2-3; CDR3 DNA: TGTGCCAGCAGTATTGTAAGGGGGAGCACAGATACGCAGTATTTT; CDR3 protein: CASSIVRGSTDTQYF
V gene: TRBV21-1; D gene: .; clone size: many; J gene: TRBJ2-4; CDR3 DNA: TGTGCCAGCAGCAAGTGGGGACTAGCGGGGTTCAAAAACATTCAGTACTTC; CDR3 protein: CASSKWGLAGFKNIQYF
V gene: TRBV6-5; D gene: .; clone size: many; J gene: TRBJ2-2; CDR3 DNA: TGTGCCAGCAGTCGCGGGGCAGGGCGCACCGGGGAGCTGTTTTTT; CDR3 protein: CASSRGAGRTGELFF
V gene: TRBV7-7; D gene: .; clone size: many; J gene: TRBJ2-3; CDR3 DNA: TGTGCTAGCAGCTTAGGACGCAGGGCTAAAGATACGCAGTATTTT; CDR3 protein: CASSLGRRAKDTQYF
V gene: TRBV7-3; D gene: .; clone size: many; J gene: TRBJ2-5; CDR3 DNA: TGTGCCAGCAGTCAACAGGGAGAGACCCAGTACTTC; CDR3 protein: CASSQQGETQYF
V gene: TRBV7-6; D gene: .; clone size: many; J gene: TRBJ2-5; CDR3 DNA: TGTGCCAGCAGCTCTCGGGAGACCCAGTACTTC; CDR3 protein: CASSSRETQYF
V gene: TRBV7-3; D gene: TRBD2; clone size: many; J gene: TRBJ2-3; CDR3 DNA: TGTGCCAGCAGTCTAGCGGGGAGCACAGATACGCAGTATTTT; CDR3 protein: CASSLAGSTDTQYF
V gene: TRBV5-1; D gene: TRBD2; clone size: many; J gene: TRBJ2-5; CDR3 DNA: TGCGCCAGCAGCTTGGCGTCTAGCGGGGGAGTCGTTGAGACCCAGTACTTC; CDR3 protein: CASSLASSGGVVETQYF
V gene: TRBV5-1; D gene: TRBD2; clone size: many; J gene: TRBJ2-3; CDR3 DNA: TGCGCCAGCAGCTTGGCCACGACTAGCGGGGGGGCCTACACAGATACGCAGTATTTT; CDR3 protein: CASSLATTSGGAYTDTQYF
V gene: TRBV27; D gene: .; clone size: many; J gene: TRBJ1-1; CDR3 DNA: TGTGCCAGCAGTTTGTTGTCCGGGGACACTGAAGCTTTCTTT; CDR3 protein: CASSLLSGDTEAFF
V gene: TRBV28; D gene: TRBD2; clone size: many; J gene: TRBJ2-1; CDR3 DNA: TGTGCCAGCAGATCGGGACTAGCGGGGGCTAGCTCCTACAATGAGCAGTTCTTC; CDR3 protein: CASRSGLAGASSYNEQFF
V gene: TRBV6-1; D gene: .; clone size: many; J gene: TRBJ2-7; CDR3 DNA: TGTGCCAGCACGGGGGCCTACGAGCAGTACTTC; CDR3 protein: CASTGAYEQYF
V gene: TRBV2; D gene: .; clone size: many; J gene: TRBJ2-1; CDR3 DNA: TGTGCCATCGACTCGATTAGCTCCTACAATGAGCAGTTCTTC; CDR3 protein: CAIDSISSYNEQFF
V gene: TRBV27; D gene: .; clone size: many; J gene: TRBJ2-5; CDR3 DNA: TGTGCCAGCAGTTCCCACCGGGGAGGAGAGACCCAGTACTTC; CDR3 protein: CASSSHRGGETQYF
V gene: TRBV9; D gene: .; clone size: many; J gene: TRBJ2-3; CDR3 DNA: TGTGCCAGCAGCGCCTACACGGGTTCTAGCACAGATACGCAGTATTTT; CDR3 protein: CASSAYTGSSTDTQYF
V gene: TRBV27; D gene: TRBD2; clone size: many; J gene: TRBJ2-1; CDR3 DNA: TGTGCCAGCAGTTTTTGGGGAGGGCGGGGGATTGAGCAGTTCTTC; CDR3 protein: CASSFWGGRGIEQFF
V gene: TRBV28; D gene: .; clone size: many; J gene: TRBJ1-1; CDR3 DNA: TGTGCCAGCAGTCCGTACAGGGTCACTGAAGCTTTCTTT; CDR3 protein: CASSPYRVTEAFF
V gene: TRBV27; D gene: .; clone size: many; J gene: TRBJ1-5; CDR3 DNA: TGTGCCAGCAGTTTATCCCCAAATCAGCCCCAGCATTTT; CDR3 protein: CASSLSPNQPQHF
V gene: TRBV30; D gene: .; clone size: many; J gene: TRBJ2-5; CDR3 DNA: TGTGCCTCCACCCTAGTGGACTCAAAAGGGACCCAGTACTTC; CDR3 protein: CASTLVDSKGTQYF
V gene: TRBV4-2; D gene: TRBD1; clone size: many; J gene: TRBJ1-4; CDR3 DNA: TGTGCCAGCAGCCAAGTAGCGACAGGGGGAAGAGGTGAAAAACTGTTTTTT; CDR3 protein: CASSQVATGGRGEKLFF
V gene: TRBV23-1; D gene: .; clone size: many; J gene: TRBJ1-4; CDR3 DNA: TGCGCCAGCAGTCAATCGGGGCGGGGGACAACTAATGAAAAACTGTTTTTT; CDR3 protein: CASSQSGRGTTNEKLFF
V gene: TRBV7-9; D gene: .; clone size: many; J gene: TRBJ2-3; CDR3 DNA: TGTGCCAGCAGCAAAGGCGGGACCACAGATACGCAGTATTTT; CDR3 protein: CASSKGGTTDTQYF
V gene: TRBV28; D gene: TRBD2; clone size: many; J gene: TRBJ2-7; CDR3 DNA: TGTGCCAGCAGTTTATTTGCGCGGGAGGACTATCGACCCTCCTACGAGCAGTACTTC; CDR3 protein: CASSLFAREDYRPSYEQYF
V gene: TRBV27; D gene: .; clone size: few; J gene: TRBJ2-7; CDR3 DNA: TGTGCCAGCAGTTTATCGGGGTCAGGGTACGAGCAGTACTTC; CDR3 protein: CASSLSGSGYEQYF